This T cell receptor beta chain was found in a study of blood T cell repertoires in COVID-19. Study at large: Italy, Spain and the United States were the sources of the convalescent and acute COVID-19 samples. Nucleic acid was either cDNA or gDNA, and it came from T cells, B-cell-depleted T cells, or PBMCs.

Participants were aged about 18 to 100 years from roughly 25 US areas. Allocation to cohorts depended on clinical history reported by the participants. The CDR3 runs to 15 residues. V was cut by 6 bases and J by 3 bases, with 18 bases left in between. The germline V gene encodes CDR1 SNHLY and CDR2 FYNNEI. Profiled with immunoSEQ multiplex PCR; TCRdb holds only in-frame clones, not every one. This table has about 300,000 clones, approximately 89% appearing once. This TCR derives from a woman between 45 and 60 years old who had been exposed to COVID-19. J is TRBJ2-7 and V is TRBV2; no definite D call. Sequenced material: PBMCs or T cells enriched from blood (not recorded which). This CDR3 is CASSFSPNLDYEQYF. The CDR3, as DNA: TGTGCCAGCAGCTTTTCACCAAACCTAGACTACGAGCAGTACTTC.